These 23 T cell receptor beta chains share one sample of origin, sequenced in a study of T cells expressing NK-cell markers. TCRdb re-called the 5' RACE reads and gives one entry per CDR3 protein, without DNA. The sample holds about 460,000 distinct CDR3 sequences. Sequencing input: blood T cells: a sorted CD56 or NKG2C T cell subset, CD4+ or CD8+ T cells, or bulk PBMC T cells (not recorded which). The receptors come from a woman in her forties or fifties in good health.

The rearrangement uses TRBV7-8 and TRBJ2-4; TCRdb outputs TRBD1, but without DNA this stays unchecked. The CDR3 totals 12 residues. Germline V gene sequence: CDR1 SGHVS, CDR2 FQNEAQ. The chain's CDR3 is CASRGGEGIQYF.

The rearrangement links TRBV5-1 to TRBJ2-1. Germline V CDR1 and CDR2: SGHRS, YFSETQ. The CDR3 spans 13 residues. Here the CDR3 reads CASSFRTGNEQFF.

The chain combines TRBV24-1 with TRBJ2-5; TCRdb designates TRBD2, a call that cannot be tested without DNA. This CDR3 is 15 amino acids long. CDR1 and CDR2 (germline): KGHDR, SFDVKD. Here the CDR3 reads CATSDPGGGQETQYF.

This chain links TRBV12-3 or TRBV12-4 with TRBJ2-2; TCRdb outputs TRBD2, but without DNA this stays unchecked. The length of the CDR3 is 14 residues. CDR3: CASNPGGSGGELFF.

This chain connects TRBV7-9 to TRBJ2-1. Germline CDR1 and CDR2: SEHNR and FQNEAQ (reference sequence). The CDR3 sequence is 19 residues long. The chain's CDR3 is CASSLFRSLTKGPYNEQFF.

CDR3 protein: CASSLTGRYGAFF. This sequence joins TRBV12-3 or TRBV12-4 and TRBJ1-1. The CDR3 is 13 residues long.

The rearrangement links TRBV12-3 or TRBV12-4 to TRBJ2-5; with no DNA, the TCRdb D assignment of TRBD1 cannot be verified. The length of the CDR3 is 14 residues. The CDR3 protein is CASSLDRLTGAQYF.

The rearrangement links TRBV24-1 to TRBJ2-2; the D gene TCRdb calls, TRBD1, cannot be checked with no DNA. This CDR3 is 17 amino acids long. Germline CDR1 KGHDR, CDR2 SFDVKD. The CDR3 region is CATSDLRGQGIPGELFF.

The chain employs TRBV5-1 and TRBJ2-1; checking the TCRdb D call of TRBD1 is not possible without DNA. CDR1 is SGHRS, CDR2 YFSETQ, per germline. There are 16 residues in the CDR3. The CDR3 spells CASRKTGSLPYNEQFF.

This sequence joins TRBV4-1 and TRBJ2-1; TCRdb picks TRBD1, but there is no DNA to check that call. CDR1 and CDR2 (germline): MGHRA, YSYEKL. The CDR3 is 15 residues long. The CDR3 here is CASSYLLGEVDEQFF.

This sequence joins TRBV29-1 and TRBJ2-7; lacking DNA, the TRBD1 call made by TCRdb goes unchecked. The CDR3 is made up of 13 amino acids. CDR1 and CDR2 from the germline V gene are SQVTM and ANQGSEA. CDR3 amino acids: CSVSPRDTYEQYF.

The CDR3 protein is CASSDDEGDIQYF. The rearrangement joins TRBV2 to TRBJ2-4; TCRdb outputs TRBD1, but without DNA this stays unchecked. CDR1 and CDR2 (germline): SNHLY, FYNNEI. The CDR3 is 13 residues long. Full variable domain (missing parts from reference TRBV2 and TRBJ2-4): EPEVTQTPSHQVTQMGQEVILRCVPISNHLYFYWYRQILGQKVEFLVSFYNNEISEKSEIFDDQFSVERPDGSNFTLKIRSTKLEDSAMYFCASSDDEGDIQYFGAGTRLSVL.

The gene calls are TRBV19 and TRBJ1-1; TCRdb designates TRBD1, a call that cannot be tested without DNA. The V gene's germline CDR1 is LNHDA and CDR2 SQIVND (reference sequence). The CDR3 has 11 residues. Here the CDR3 reads CASIQGTEAFF.

The rearrangement links TRBV9 to TRBJ2-6; TCRdb's assignment of TRBD1 cannot be checked, as there is no DNA. This CDR3 spans 17 amino acids. Germline loops: CDR1 SGDLS, CDR2 YYNGEE. CDR3 protein: CASSPFGRGPGANVLTF. The full variable domain, with the rest looked up from reference TRBV9 and TRBJ2-6, is DSGVTQTPKHLITATGQRVTLRCSPRSGDLSVYWYQQSLDQGLQFLIQYYNGEERAKGNILERFSAQQFPDLHSELNLSSLELGDSALYFCASSPFGRGPGANVLTFGAGSRLTVL.

The chain employs TRBV20-1 and TRBJ2-3. Germline loops: CDR1 DFQATT, CDR2 SNEGSKA (reference sequence). This CDR3 spans 15 amino acids. CDR3 region: CSARVISDSSYTQYF.

V usage is TRBV6-5 and J usage is TRBJ1-4. CDR3 size: 12 residues. Germline lookup yields CDR1 MNHEY and CDR2 SVGAGI. The CDR3 region is CASSPNGEKLFF.

This sequence joins TRBV9 and TRBJ2-3. The CDR3 consists of 13 residues. Germline values: CDR1 SGDLS, CDR2 YYNGEE. The CDR3 sequence is CASSVAAADTQYF.

V is TRBV7-9 and J is TRBJ2-7; absent DNA, TCRdb's TRBD1 call cannot be checked. This CDR3 has 14 amino acids. Germline CDR1 is SEHNR and CDR2 is FQNEAQ (reference sequence). The CDR3 region is CASSLAGANYEQYF.

V gene TRBV11-2 combines with J gene TRBJ2-2; the D call of TRBD1 rests on TCRdb alone, since no DNA is present to check it. This CDR3 spans 18 amino acids. The germline CDR1 and CDR2 sequences are SGHAT and FQNNGV. Here the CDR3 reads CASSFRPGQLRTTGELFF.

The chain carries TRBV5-1 and TRBJ2-1; lacking DNA, the TRBD2 call made by TCRdb goes unchecked. The CDR3 is 14 residues long. CDR1 is SGHRS, CDR2 YFSETQ, per germline. The CDR3 reads CASHGTSGNYEQFF.

The chain joins TRBV20-1 to TRBJ1-2. CDR1 and CDR2 from the germline V gene are DFQATT and SNEGSKA (reference sequence). The CDR3 consists of 15 residues. CDR3 protein: CSARDQKTGWYGYTF.

This sequence joins TRBV5-1 and TRBJ2-1; TCRdb's D gene call, TRBD2, goes unchecked for lack of DNA. The germline V gene has CDR1 SGHRS and CDR2 YFSETQ. The CDR3 length is 18 residues. CDR3 protein: CASSLAGRAGVKKNEQFF.

V gene TRBV4-1 combines with J gene TRBJ1-1. The CDR3 consists of 15 residues. The germline gives CDR1 MGHRA, CDR2 YSYEKL. This CDR3 is CASSQGVTVNTEAFF.